These 14 T cell receptor beta chains came from one sample sequenced in a study of blood T cell repertoires in COVID-19. The protocol was immunoSEQ multiplex PCR, while the TCRdb copy is restricted to in-frame clones and leaves out a portion. Here the sample spans around 67,000 clones, around 90% being singletons. The specimen sequenced was peripheral blood. These receptor sequences come from a woman older than 75 with active or convalescent COVID-19.

This rearrangement joins TRBV24-1 to TRBJ1-1; no clear D gene. Trimming stripped 0 bases from V and 3 bases from J, with 4 bases between. The CDR3 extends over 13 amino acids. Germline V gene sequence: CDR1 KGHDR, CDR2 SFDVKD. CDR3 sequence: CATSDLLHTEAFF. The CDR3, as DNA: TGTGCCACCAGTGATTTGCTTCACACTGAAGCTTTCTTT.

CDR3 protein: CASSIDLFGGDRTQYF. CDR3 DNA sequence: TGTGCCAGTAGTATAGATCTTTTCGGCGGGGACAGAACGCAGTATTTT. The gene calls are TRBV19 and TRBJ2-3; D is possibly TRBD1 (7 bases). Germline loops: CDR1 LNHDA, CDR2 SQIVND (reference sequence). The CDR3 has 16 residues. Deletions cut 0 bases from V and 9 bases from J, with 19 bases between.

Worth noting for this clone: Sequence at one end of the junction differs from germline and may be a read error. CDR3 sequence: CASSRTSLNEQFF. For the CDR3, the DNA is TGTGCTAGCAGCAGAACTAGCCTGAATGAGCAGTTCTTC. The rearrangement links TRBV7-7 to TRBJ2-1; weak D call: TRBD2 (6 bases). This CDR3 comprises 13 residues. CDR1 and CDR2 from the germline V gene are SSHAT and FNYEAQ (reference sequence).

The rearrangement links TRBV7-8 to TRBJ2-2, with a weak D call TRBD1 (5 bases). Germline values: CDR1 SGHVS, CDR2 FQNEAQ. Trimming took off 1 base at V and 6 bases at J, with 6 bases between the two ends. The length of the CDR3 is 13 residues. In DNA, the CDR3 is TGTGCCAGCAGCTTAGAGGGGCCCGGGGAGCTGTTTTTT. Its protein product is CASSLEGPGELFF. The variable domain in full, completed from reference TRBV7-8 and TRBJ2-2, reads GAGVSQSPRYKVAKRGQDVALRCDPISGHVSLFWYQQALGQGPEFLTYFQNEAQLDKSGLPSDRFFAERPEGSVSTLKIQRTQQEDSAVYLCASSLEGPGELFFGEGSRLTVL.

This clone has just one count. This chain links TRBV4-1 with TRBJ1-5; 7 bases are a match to TRBD1. Germline values: CDR1 MGHRA, CDR2 YSYEKL. This CDR3 contains 19 residues. With 3 bases clipped from V and 0 bases from J, the junction kept 14 bases outside the gene matches. The CDR3 loop reads CASSHSPGDRVNSNQPQHF. The CDR3, as DNA: TGCGCCAGCAGCCACTCCCCAGGGGACAGAGTAAATAGCAATCAGCCCCAGCATTTT.

The chain joins TRBV19 to TRBJ1-3; D is possibly TRBD1 (6 bases). V lost 3 bases and J 0 bases, leaving 15 bases between the germline ends. The CDR3 contains 17 residues. Germline values: CDR1 LNHDA, CDR2 SQIVND (reference sequence). The CDR3 coding sequence is TGTGCCAGTAGTATTAGACAGGCCCTACCCTCTGGAAACACCATATATTTT. Protein product: CASSIRQALPSGNTIYF.

V gene TRBV7-2 combines with J gene TRBJ1-2; 8 nucleotides agree with TRBD1. With V trimmed by 8 bases and J by 4 bases, 15 bases remained unmatched. CDR3 size: 16 residues. Per germline, CDR1 SGHTA and CDR2 FQGNSA. The CDR3, as DNA: TGTGCCAGCGGACAGGGTACATTCTCTAATACCTATGGCTACACCTTC. It is translated as CASGQGTFSNTYGYTF.

V is TRBV29-1 and J is TRBJ1-4, with 7 nucleotides matching TRBD1. CDR3 length: 13 residues. Germline CDR1 SQVTM, CDR2 ANQGSEA. J lost 8 bases, V lost 6 bases, and 9 bases had no gene match. The CDR3 DNA reads as TGCAGCGTCGAACAGGGGTGGGGAGAAAAACTGTTTTTT. Translating gives CSVEQGWGEKLFF.

The chain combines TRBV29-1 with TRBJ1-1, with unresolved D. Germline V gives CDR1 SQVTM, CDR2 ANQGSEA. The CDR3 consists of 12 residues. Trimming shortened V by 4 bases and J by 4 bases, and 10 bases separated the two germline ends. For the CDR3, the DNA is TGCAGCGTTGTGGAGCCTTTCACTGAAGCTTTCTTT. Protein sequence: CSVVEPFTEAFF.

The V and J genes are TRBV6-1 and TRBJ1-5, with D perhaps TRBD1 (6 bases). Germline V CDR1 and CDR2: MNHNS, SASEGT. This CDR3 contains 16 residues. The germline V and J ends were trimmed by 0 bases and 9 bases, with 18 bases remaining between them. The CDR3 coding sequence is TGTGCCAGCAGTGAAGCTCCCCTGACAGGTGTAGGGCCCCAGCATTTT. It encodes CASSEAPLTGVGPQHF.

V and J are TRBV23-1 and TRBJ2-6; 9 bases map to TRBD1. TRBV23-1 is labeled an ORF, and its function is uncertain. Trimming took 2 bases from V and 4 from J; bases not matched to a gene: 18. This CDR3 contains 21 residues. This CDR3 reads CASSQPTGGEISGRGANVLTF. Here the CDR3 DNA reads TGCGCCAGCAGTCAACCTACAGGGGGCGAAATCTCTGGTCGAGGGGCCAACGTCCTGACTTTC.

This clone was seen only a few times. The V gene is TRBV7-2, the J gene TRBJ2-1; maybe TRBD2 (5 bases). The V end was cut by 5 bases, the J end by 0 bases, with 11 bases between. This CDR3 comprises 15 residues. From germline, CDR1 is SGHTA and CDR2 FQGNSA. The CDR3 loop reads CASSNSGHSYNEQFF. In DNA form, the CDR3 reads TGTGCCAGCAGCAACAGCGGCCACTCCTACAATGAGCAGTTCTTC.

The chain recombines TRBV2 with TRBJ1-3, with TRBD1 matching 7 bases. This CDR3 is built from 16 residues. CDR1 is SNHLY, CDR2 FYNNEI, per germline. V gave up 8 bases and J gave up 4 bases; unmatched junction bases: 14. In DNA form, the CDR3 reads TGTGCCAGCTCGCAATACCAACAGGGGATGGGAAACACCATATATTTT. Protein sequence: CASSQYQQGMGNTIYF.

The chain couples TRBV19 to TRBJ1-1; 8 bases agree with TRBD1. CDR3 length: 15 amino acids. V lost 0 bases, J lost 9 bases, and 9 bases stayed unmatched. The V gene's germline CDR1 is LNHDA and CDR2 SQIVND (reference sequence). The CDR3 sequence: CASSIDALQGAKAFF. CDR3 in DNA: TGTGCCAGTAGTATAGATGCCCTCCAGGGGGCGAAAGCTTTCTTT.